One TCR beta chain is described in this entry. The target antigen is unknown. Trimming cost V 3 bases and J 3 bases; bases outside gene matches: 7. The CDR3 sequence is 16 residues long. Germline CDR1 is MDHEN and CDR2 is SYDVKM. The study ran its PCR with 60 Vbeta and 13 Jbeta primers. Sequencing used immunoSEQ multiplex PCR; TCRdb keeps in-frame clones, though not all of them. The table records approximately 200,000 clones, around 81% of them present only once. This record belongs to a study of cytomegalovirus exposure and HLA in healthy donors. General study findings and limits: For TCR beta chains, V- and J-gene trimming was later linked to a missense DCLRE1C variant.

The V and J genes are TRBV28 and TRBJ1-4; 7 nucleotides match TRBD1. The source is a young man in good health and CMV-seronegative. Sequencing was done on a sample of PBMCs. CDR3 loop: CASSFDRVSSNEKLFF. CDR3 coding DNA: TGTGCCAGCAGTTTTGACAGGGTTTCGTCTAATGAAAAACTGTTTTTT.